The clone carrying this TCR beta chain has just one count. The antigen remains unidentified. V lost 4 bases, J lost 0 bases, and 7 bases lay in between. The CDR3 is 14 residues long. Germline V CDR1 and CDR2: MGHRA, YSYEKL. This sample is drawn from a study of cytomegalovirus exposure and HLA in healthy donors. Study-wide points: It was likely that a cluster of highly shared sequence variants was a sequencing artifact. For presence/absence analyses, sequencing depth was assumed to be roughly uniform across donors. TCR association rates varied by HLA locus in a later analysis, with DRB1 highest and HLA-C lowest. The sole available immune exposure information was CMV serostatus.

The PCR employed 60 Vbeta primers together with 13 Jbeta primers. Using immunoSEQ multiplex PCR, the repertoire was profiled, and TCRdb retains in-frame clones only, with some absent. This table has about 190,000 clones, more than 65% appearing once. The TCR sequence derives from a woman aged 25 to 45 in good health and CMV-seropositive. Sequencing input: PBMCs. The chain combines TRBV4-1 with TRBJ2-1; D uncertain. In DNA form, the CDR3 reads TGCGCCAGCAGCCGAGAGAGCTCCTACAATGAGCAGTTCTTC. This translates into CASSRESSYNEQFF.